The source of this T cell receptor beta chain is a study of OX40 agonist ivuxolimab in advanced cancers. The V gene's germline CDR1 is SGHRS and CDR2 YFSETQ. The CDR3 is 15 amino acids. J lost 5 bases, V lost 0 bases, and 2 bases had no gene match. This clone was seen a few times. Assay used: immunoSEQ multiplex PCR; TCRdb lists only in-frame clones, some missing. The sample has roughly 100,000 clones; roughly 95% are singletons. The gene calls are TRBV5-1 and TRBJ2-2, with 9 bases matching TRBD2. This clonotype was obtained from an adult with an advanced solid tumor such as melanoma, head and neck, liver or kidney cancer. Material: CD4+ or CD8+ T cells sorted from blood, obtained in a trial of the OX40 agonist ivuxolimab. The CDR3 DNA reads TGCGCCAGCAGCTTGGTTCTAGCGGGGACCGGGGAGCTGTTTTTT. It translates to CASSLVLAGTGELFF. Combining the CDR3 with reference TRBV5-1 and TRBJ2-2 gives the whole variable domain KAGVTQTPRYLIKTRGQQVTLSCSPISGHRSVSWYQQTPGQGLQFLFEYFSETQRNKGNFPGRFSGRQFSNSRSEMNVSTLELGDSALYLCASSLVLAGTGELFFGEGSRLTVL.